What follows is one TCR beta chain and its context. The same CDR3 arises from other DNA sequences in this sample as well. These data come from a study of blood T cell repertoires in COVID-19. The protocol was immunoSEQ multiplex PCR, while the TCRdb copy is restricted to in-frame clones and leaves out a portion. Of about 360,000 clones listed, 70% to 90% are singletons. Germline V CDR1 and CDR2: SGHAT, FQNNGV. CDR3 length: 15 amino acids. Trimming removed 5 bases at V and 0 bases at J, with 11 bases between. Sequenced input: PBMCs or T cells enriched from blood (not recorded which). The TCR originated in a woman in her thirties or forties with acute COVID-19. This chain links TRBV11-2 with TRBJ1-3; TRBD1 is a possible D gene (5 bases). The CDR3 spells CASSRDRDSGNTIYF. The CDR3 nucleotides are TGTGCCAGCAGCCGAGACAGAGACTCTGGAAACACCATATATTTT.